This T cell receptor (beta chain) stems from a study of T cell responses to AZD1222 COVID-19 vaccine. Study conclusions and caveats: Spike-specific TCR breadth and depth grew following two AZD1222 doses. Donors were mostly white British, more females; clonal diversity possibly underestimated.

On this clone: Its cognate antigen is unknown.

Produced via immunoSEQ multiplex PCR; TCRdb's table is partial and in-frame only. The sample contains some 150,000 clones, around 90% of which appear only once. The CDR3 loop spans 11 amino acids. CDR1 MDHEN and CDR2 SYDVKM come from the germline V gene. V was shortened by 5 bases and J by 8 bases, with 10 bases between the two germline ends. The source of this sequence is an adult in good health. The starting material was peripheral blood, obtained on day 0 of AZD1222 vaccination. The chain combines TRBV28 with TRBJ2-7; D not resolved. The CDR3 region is CASSTPVQQYF. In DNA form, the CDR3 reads TGTGCCAGCAGTACCCCGGTACAGCAGTACTTC.